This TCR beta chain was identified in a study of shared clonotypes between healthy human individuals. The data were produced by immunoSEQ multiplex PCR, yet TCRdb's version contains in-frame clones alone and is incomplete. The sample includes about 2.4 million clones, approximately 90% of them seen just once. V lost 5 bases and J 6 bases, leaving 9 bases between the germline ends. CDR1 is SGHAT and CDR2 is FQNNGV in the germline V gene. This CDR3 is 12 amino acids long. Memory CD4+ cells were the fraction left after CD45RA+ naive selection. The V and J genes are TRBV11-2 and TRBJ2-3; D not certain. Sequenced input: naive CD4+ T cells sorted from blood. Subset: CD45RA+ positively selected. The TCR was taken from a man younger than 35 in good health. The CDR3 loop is CASSTIGDTQYF. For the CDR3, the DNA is TGTGCCAGCAGCACCATCGGGGATACGCAGTATTTT.